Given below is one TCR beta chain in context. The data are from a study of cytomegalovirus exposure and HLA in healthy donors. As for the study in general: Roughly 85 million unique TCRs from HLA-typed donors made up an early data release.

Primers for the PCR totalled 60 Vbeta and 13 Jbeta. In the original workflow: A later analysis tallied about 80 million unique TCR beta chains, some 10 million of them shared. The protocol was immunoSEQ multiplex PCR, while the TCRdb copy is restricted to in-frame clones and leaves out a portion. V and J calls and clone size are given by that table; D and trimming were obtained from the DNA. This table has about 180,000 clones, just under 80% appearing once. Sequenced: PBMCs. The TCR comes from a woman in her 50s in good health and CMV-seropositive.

The CDR3 spells CASSSTGGSNQPQHF. The CDR3 bases are TGTGCCAGCAGTTCCACAGGGGGAAGCAATCAGCCCCAGCATTTT. The V call is TRBV2, the J call TRBJ1-5, with 8 bases lining up with TRBD1. CDR1 and CDR2 from the germline V gene are SNHLY and FYNNEI. The CDR3 is 15 residues long. J lost 1 base, V lost 5 bases, and 4 bases had no gene match. Drawing the rest from reference TRBV2 and TRBJ1-5, the complete variable domain is EPEVTQTPSHQVTQMGQEVILRCVPISNHLYFYWYRQILGQKVEFLVSFYNNEISEKSEIFDDQFSVERPDGSNFTLKIRSTKLEDSAMYFCASSSTGGSNQPQHFGDGTRLSIL.